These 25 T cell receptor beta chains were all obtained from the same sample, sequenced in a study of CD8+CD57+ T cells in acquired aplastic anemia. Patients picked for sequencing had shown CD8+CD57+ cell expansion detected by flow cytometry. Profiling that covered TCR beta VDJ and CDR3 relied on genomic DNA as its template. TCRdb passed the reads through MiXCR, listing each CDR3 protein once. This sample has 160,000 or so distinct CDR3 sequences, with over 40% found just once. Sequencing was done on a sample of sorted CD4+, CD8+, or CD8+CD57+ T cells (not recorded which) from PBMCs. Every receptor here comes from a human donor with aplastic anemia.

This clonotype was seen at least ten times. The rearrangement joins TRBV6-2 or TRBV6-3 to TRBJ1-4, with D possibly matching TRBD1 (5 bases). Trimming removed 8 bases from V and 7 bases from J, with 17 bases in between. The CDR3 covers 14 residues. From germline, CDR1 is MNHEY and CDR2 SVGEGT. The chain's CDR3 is CASHRAGPSEKLFF. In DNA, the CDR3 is TGTGCCAGCCATAGGGCAGGGCCATCTGAAAAACTGTTTTTT.

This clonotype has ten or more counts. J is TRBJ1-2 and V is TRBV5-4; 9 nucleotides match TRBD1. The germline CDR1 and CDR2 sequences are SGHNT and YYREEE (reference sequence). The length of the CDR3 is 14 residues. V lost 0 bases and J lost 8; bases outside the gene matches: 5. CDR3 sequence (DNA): TGTGCCAGCAGCTTGGAGACAGGGGGTGAGGGCTACACCTTC. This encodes CASSLETGGEGYTF.

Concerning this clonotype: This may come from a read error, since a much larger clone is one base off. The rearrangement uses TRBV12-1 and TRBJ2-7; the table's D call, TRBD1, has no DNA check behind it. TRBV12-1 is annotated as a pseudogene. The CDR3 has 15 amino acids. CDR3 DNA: TGTGCCAGCAGTCCCTCCGGACAGCGATCCTACGAGCAGTACGTC. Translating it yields CASSPSGQRSYEQYV.

CDR3 loop: CASTPGQGIHGYTF. CDR3 in DNA: TGTGCCAGCACCCCGGGACAGGGCATTCATGGCTACACCTTC. The chain employs TRBV10-3 and TRBJ1-2; 9 nucleotides line up with TRBD1. CDR1 is ENHRY, CDR2 SYGVKD, per germline. J was trimmed by 6 bases and V by 10 bases; bases with no gene match: 12. This CDR3 has 14 residues.

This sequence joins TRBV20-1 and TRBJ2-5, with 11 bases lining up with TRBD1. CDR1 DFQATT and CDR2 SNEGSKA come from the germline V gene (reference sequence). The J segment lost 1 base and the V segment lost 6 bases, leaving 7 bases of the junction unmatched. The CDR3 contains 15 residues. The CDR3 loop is CSAGQGVQVQETQYF. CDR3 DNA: TGCAGTGCGGGACAGGGGGTTCAGGTCCAAGAGACCCAGTACTTC.

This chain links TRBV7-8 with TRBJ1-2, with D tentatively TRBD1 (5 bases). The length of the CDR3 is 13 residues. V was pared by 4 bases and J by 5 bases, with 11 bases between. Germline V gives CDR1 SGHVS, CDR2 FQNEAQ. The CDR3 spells CASSSGLSYGYTF. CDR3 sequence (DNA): TGTGCCAGCAGCTCGGGACTGTCTTATGGCTACACCTTC.

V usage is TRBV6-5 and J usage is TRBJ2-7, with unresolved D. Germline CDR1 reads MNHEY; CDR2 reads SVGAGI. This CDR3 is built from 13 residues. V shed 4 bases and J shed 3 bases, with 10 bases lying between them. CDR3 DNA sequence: TGTGCCAGCAGTTCCTGGAACAGCTACGAGCAGTACTTC. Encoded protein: CASSSWNSYEQYF.

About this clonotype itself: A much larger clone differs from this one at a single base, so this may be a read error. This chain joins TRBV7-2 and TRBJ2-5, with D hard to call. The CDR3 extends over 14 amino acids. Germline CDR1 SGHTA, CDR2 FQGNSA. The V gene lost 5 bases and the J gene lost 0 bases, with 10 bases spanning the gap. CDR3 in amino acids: CASSPEGYQETQYF. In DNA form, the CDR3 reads TGTGCCAGCAGCCCCGAAGGATACCAAGAGACCCAGTACTTC.

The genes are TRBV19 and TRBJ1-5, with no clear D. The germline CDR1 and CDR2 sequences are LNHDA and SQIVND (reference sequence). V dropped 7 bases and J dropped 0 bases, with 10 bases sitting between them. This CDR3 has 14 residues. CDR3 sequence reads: CASTNDRSNQPQHF. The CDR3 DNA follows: TGTGCCAGTACCAACGACCGTAGCAATCAGCCCCAGCATTTT.

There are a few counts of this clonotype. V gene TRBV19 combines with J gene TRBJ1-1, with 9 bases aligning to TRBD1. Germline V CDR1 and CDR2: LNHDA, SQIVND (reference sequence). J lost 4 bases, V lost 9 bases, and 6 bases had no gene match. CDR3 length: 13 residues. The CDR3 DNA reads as TGTGCCAGCAACGAGGGACAGGGCACTGAAGCTTTCTTT. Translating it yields CASNEGQGTEAFF. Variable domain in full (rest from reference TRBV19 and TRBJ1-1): DGGITQSPKYLFRKEGQNVTLSCEQNLNHDAMYWYRQDPGQGLRLIYYSQIVNDFQKGDIAEGYSVSREKKESFPLTVTSAQKNPTAFYLCASNEGQGTEAFFGQGTRLTVV.

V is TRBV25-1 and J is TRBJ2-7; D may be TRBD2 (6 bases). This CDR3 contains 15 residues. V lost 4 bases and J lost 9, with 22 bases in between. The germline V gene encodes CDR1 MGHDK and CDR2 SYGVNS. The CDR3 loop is CASSGGGVSTDTQYV. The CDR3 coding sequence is TGTGCCAGCAGTGGTGGCGGGGTAAGCACAGATACGCAGTACGTC.

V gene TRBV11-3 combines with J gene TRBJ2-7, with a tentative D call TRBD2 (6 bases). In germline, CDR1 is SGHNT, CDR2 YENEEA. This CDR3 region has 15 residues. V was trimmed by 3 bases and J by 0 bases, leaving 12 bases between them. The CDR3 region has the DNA TGTGCCAGCAGCTTCGGCGGGGAGAGCTCCTACGAGCAGTACTTC. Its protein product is CASSFGGESSYEQYF.

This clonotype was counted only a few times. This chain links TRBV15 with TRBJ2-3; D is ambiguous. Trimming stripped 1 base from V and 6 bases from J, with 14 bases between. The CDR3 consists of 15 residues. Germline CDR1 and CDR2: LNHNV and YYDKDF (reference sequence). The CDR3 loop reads CATSRVKTVGDTQYF. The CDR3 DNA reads TGTGCCACCAGCAGAGTTAAGACGGTGGGGGATACGCAGTATTTT.

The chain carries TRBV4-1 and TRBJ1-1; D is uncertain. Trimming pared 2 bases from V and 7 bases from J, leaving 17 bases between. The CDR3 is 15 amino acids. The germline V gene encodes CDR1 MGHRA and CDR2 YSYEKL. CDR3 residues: CASSQLNGPAGEAFF. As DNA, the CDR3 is TGCGCCAGCAGCCAACTCAACGGTCCCGCGGGTGAAGCTTTCTTT.

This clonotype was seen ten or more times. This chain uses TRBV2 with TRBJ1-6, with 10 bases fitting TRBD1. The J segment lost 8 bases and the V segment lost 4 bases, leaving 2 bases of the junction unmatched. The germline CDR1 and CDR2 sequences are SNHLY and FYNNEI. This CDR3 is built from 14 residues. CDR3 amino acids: CASSAGTGDSPLHF. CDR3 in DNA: TGTGCCAGCAGTGCCGGGACAGGGGATTCACCCCTCCACTTT.

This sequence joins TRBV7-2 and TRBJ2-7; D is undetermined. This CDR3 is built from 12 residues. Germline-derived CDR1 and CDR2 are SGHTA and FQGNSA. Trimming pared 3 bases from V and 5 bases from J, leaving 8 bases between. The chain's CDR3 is CASSFHSHEQYF. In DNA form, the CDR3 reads TGTGCCAGCAGCTTCCACAGCCACGAGCAGTACTTC.

This CDR3 is CASSLSTGTVGYTF. CDR3 in DNA: TGTGCCAGCAGCTTATCTACAGGGACAGTTGGCTACACCTTC. The chain has TRBV7-2 and TRBJ1-2; 7 bases match TRBD1. V lost 2 bases and J lost 7; bases outside the gene matches: 7. This CDR3 is 14 amino acids long. Germline CDR1 is SGHTA and CDR2 is FQGNSA.

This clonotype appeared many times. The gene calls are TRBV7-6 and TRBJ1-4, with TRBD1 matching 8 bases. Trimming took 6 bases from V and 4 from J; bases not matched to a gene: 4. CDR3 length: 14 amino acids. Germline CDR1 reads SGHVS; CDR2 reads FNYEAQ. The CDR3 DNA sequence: TGTGCCAGCAGACGAGGACAGGGTAATGAAAAACTGTTTTTT. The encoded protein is CASRRGQGNEKLFF.

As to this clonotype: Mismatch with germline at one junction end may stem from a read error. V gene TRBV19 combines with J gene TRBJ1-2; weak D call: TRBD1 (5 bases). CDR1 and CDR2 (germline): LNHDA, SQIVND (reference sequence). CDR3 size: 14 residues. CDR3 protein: CASSIGTSNYRYAF. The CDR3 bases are TGTGCCAGTAGTATAGGGACAAGTAACTATCGCTACGCCTTC.

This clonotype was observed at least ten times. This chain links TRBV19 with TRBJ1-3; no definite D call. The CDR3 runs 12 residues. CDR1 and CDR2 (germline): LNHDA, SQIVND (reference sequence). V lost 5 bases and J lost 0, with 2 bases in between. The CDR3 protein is CASSGSGNTIYF. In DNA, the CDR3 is TGTGCCAGTAGTGGCTCTGGAAACACCATATATTTT.

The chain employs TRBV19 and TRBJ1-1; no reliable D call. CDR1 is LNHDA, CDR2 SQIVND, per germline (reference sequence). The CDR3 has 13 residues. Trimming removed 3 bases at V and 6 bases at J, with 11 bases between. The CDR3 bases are TGTGCCAGTAGTATTTCCGCGATACCTGAAGCTTTCTTT. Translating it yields CASSISAIPEAFF.

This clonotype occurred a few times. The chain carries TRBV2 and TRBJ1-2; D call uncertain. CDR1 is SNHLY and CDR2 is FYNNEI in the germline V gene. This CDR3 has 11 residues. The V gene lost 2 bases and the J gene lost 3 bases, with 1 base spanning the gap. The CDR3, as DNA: TGTGCCAGCAGTGAATACTATGGCTACACCTTC. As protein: CASSEYYGYTF. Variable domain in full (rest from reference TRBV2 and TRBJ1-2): EPEVTQTPSHQVTQMGQEVILRCVPISNHLYFYWYRQILGQKVEFLVSFYNNEISEKSEIFDDQFSVERPDGSNFTLKIRSTKLEDSAMYFCASSEYYGYTFGSGTRLTVV.

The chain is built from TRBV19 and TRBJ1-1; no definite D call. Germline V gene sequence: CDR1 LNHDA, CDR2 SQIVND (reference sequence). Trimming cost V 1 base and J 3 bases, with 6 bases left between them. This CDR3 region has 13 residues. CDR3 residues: CASSIARDTEAFF. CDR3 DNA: TGTGCCAGTAGTATAGCGAGGGACACTGAAGCTTTCTTT.

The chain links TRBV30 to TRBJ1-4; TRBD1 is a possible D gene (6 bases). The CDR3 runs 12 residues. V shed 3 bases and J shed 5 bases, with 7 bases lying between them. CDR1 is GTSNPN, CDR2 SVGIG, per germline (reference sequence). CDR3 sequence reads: CAWSQGNEKLFF. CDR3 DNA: TGTGCCTGGAGCCAGGGGAATGAAAAACTGTTTTTT.

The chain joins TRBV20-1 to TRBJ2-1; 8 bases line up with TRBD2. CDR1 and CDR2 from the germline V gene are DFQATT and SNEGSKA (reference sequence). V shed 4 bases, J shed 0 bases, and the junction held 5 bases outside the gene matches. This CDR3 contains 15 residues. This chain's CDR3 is CSAKVAGGSYNEQFF. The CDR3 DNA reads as TGCAGTGCTAAGGTTGCGGGAGGCTCCTACAATGAGCAGTTCTTC.